A single sample gave rise to the 16 T cell receptor beta chains below, sequenced in a study of blood T cell repertoires in COVID-19. Using immunoSEQ multiplex PCR, the repertoire was profiled, and TCRdb retains in-frame clones only, with some absent. Here the sample spans about 52,000 clones, roughly nine tenths being singletons. The sequencing input was peripheral blood. The receptors were gathered from a human donor with active COVID-19. The donor label of this sample is uncertain.

The V gene is TRBV5-5, the J gene TRBJ2-2; tentative D call: TRBD1 (5 bases). Germline V gene sequence: CDR1 SGHKS, CDR2 YYEKEE (reference sequence). Trimming took 0 bases from V and 1 from J, leaving 10 bases between them. The CDR3 spans 16 residues. CDR3 loop: CASSLGTGLNTGELFF. CDR3 nucleotide sequence: TGTGCCAGCAGCTTGGGAACAGGCTTGAACACCGGGGAGCTGTTTTTT.

The V call is TRBV7-3, the J call TRBJ1-1; a weak D match, TRBD1 (5 bases). Trimming removed 5 bases from V and 1 base from J, with 11 bases in between. The CDR3 loop spans 14 amino acids. Germline CDR1 SGHTA, CDR2 FQGTGA. This CDR3 is CASSPPRGNTEAFF. The CDR3 DNA follows: TGTGCCAGCAGCCCCCCAAGGGGGAACACTGAAGCTTTCTTT.

V is TRBV6-5 and J is TRBJ2-7; maybe TRBD1 (6 bases). The CDR3 has 13 residues. Between the trimmed V and J ends, which lost 4 bases and 4 bases, there was a span of 11 bases. Germline V CDR1 and CDR2: MNHEY, SVGAGI. CDR3 sequence: CASSSGRGYEQYF. Here the CDR3 DNA reads TGTGCCAGCAGTTCCGGCAGGGGTTACGAGCAGTACTTC.

The J gene is TRBJ2-5, the V gene TRBV7-9; the D is unclear. Germline CDR1 reads SEHNR; CDR2 reads FQNEAQ (reference sequence). Trimming took off 5 bases at V and 13 bases at J, with 8 bases between the two ends. The CDR3 is 9 residues long. Here the CDR3 DNA reads TGTGCCAGCAGCACCATGGCGTACTTC. As protein: CASSTMAYF.

This clone was picked up one time. The gene calls are TRBV7-9 and TRBJ1-1; D gene uncertain. The germline V and J ends were trimmed by 0 bases and 1 base, with 6 bases remaining between them. Germline V gene sequence: CDR1 SEHNR, CDR2 FQNEAQ (reference sequence). The CDR3 covers 14 residues. The DNA for the CDR3 is TGTGCCAGCAGCTTAGCGCACGGGAACACTGAAGCTTTCTTT. Protein: CASSLAHGNTEAFF.

The chain recombines TRBV2 with TRBJ2-2; 10 bases fit TRBD2. This CDR3 contains 14 residues. The ends lost 7 bases at V and 4 bases at J; junction bases unmatched: 3. Germline lookup yields CDR1 SNHLY and CDR2 FYNNEI. CDR3 bases: TGTGCCAGCACAATAGCGGGGGGCACCGGGGAGCTGTTTTTT. It encodes CASTIAGGTGELFF.

The chain is built from TRBV2 and TRBJ2-2; D might be TRBD2 (6 bases). The CDR3 contains 16 residues. Trimming took 4 bases from V and 4 from J, leaving 16 bases between them. The V gene's germline CDR1 is SNHLY and CDR2 FYNNEI. CDR3 in DNA: TGTGCCAGCAGTGGGGGTAGGAGGGAAGGCACCGGGGAGCTGTTTTTT. Translation gives CASSGGRREGTGELFF.

This chain connects TRBV18 to TRBJ2-7; tentatively, D is TRBD2 (5 bases). The CDR3 totals 14 residues. Germline-derived CDR1 and CDR2 are KGHSH and LQKENI. V shed 2 bases and J shed 3 bases, with 11 bases lying between them. The CDR3 bases are TGTGCCAGCTCACCAAACACTGGAGGCTACGAGCAGTACTTC. Its translation is CASSPNTGGYEQYF.

This clone occurred a few times. The rearrangement links TRBV18 to TRBJ2-2; 7 nucleotides align to TRBD2. Per the germline V gene, CDR1 is KGHSH and CDR2 is LQKENI. The J segment lost 1 base and the V segment lost 6 bases, leaving 2 bases of the junction unmatched. CDR3 length: 14 amino acids. The CDR3 reads CASSTGGNTGELFF. CDR3 DNA sequence: TGTGCCAGCTCCACGGGGGGGAACACCGGGGAGCTGTTTTTT.

The chain recombines TRBV27 with TRBJ1-6; 9 nucleotides match TRBD1. The CDR3 is made up of 16 amino acids. From germline, CDR1 is MNHEY and CDR2 SMNVEV (reference sequence). The junction had 13 bases not matched to a gene; V was cut back by 3 bases and J by 13 bases. The CDR3 nucleotides are TGTGCCAGCAGTTTTATTCGGACAGGGGACGTCACCCCCCTCCACTTT. Translated: CASSFIRTGDVTPLHF.

This chain joins TRBV7-2 and TRBJ2-1; 8 nucleotides match TRBD1. This CDR3 is 15 amino acids long. With 2 bases clipped from V and 9 bases from J, the junction kept 9 bases outside the gene matches. Germline V gene sequence: CDR1 SGHTA, CDR2 FQGNSA. The DNA for the CDR3 is TGTGCCAGCAGCTTACAGGGGGCGCGGGTCGGTGAGCAGTTCTTC. Its protein is CASSLQGARVGEQFF.

This clone was counted a few times. The chain employs TRBV28 and TRBJ2-2; D not certain. With 3 bases removed from V and 6 bases from J, the gap between germline ends came to 14 bases. Germline CDR1 and CDR2: MDHEN and SYDVKM. This CDR3 contains 15 residues. In nucleotides, the CDR3 is TGTGCCAGCAGTTTCTCCCCCCGAGGCGCCGGGGAGCTGTTTTTT. It yields the protein CASSFSPRGAGELFF.

The gene calls are TRBV7-2 and TRBJ1-2, with 9 bases that match TRBD1. V lost 6 bases, J lost 0 bases, and 14 bases stayed unmatched. The CDR3 extends over 18 amino acids. Germline values: CDR1 SGHTA, CDR2 FQGNSA. CDR3 sequence (DNA): TGTGCCAGCAGGGGACAGGGTGGGAGTGGGAGCTCTAACTATGGCTACACCTTC. As protein: CASRGQGGSGSSNYGYTF.

The chain employs TRBV5-5 and TRBJ1-5; 8 bases are a match to TRBD1. V trimming: 2 bases; J trimming: 6 bases; junction bases outside the gene matches: 7. This CDR3 has 15 residues. From germline, CDR1 is SGHKS and CDR2 YYEKEE (reference sequence). Written as DNA, the CDR3 is TGTGCCAGCAGCTTTGCAGGGGGCCTTAGTCAGCCCCAGCATTTT. Encoded protein: CASSFAGGLSQPQHF. Full variable domain (outside the CDR3, taken from reference TRBV5-5 and TRBJ1-5): DAGVTQSPTHLIKTRGQQVTLRCSPISGHKSVSWYQQVLGQGPQFIFQYYEKEERGRGNFPDRFSARQFPNYSSELNVNALLLGDSALYLCASSFAGGLSQPQHFGDGTRLSIL.

CDR3 sequence reads: CASSEGTGAGTTQYF. In DNA, the CDR3 is TGTGCCAGCAGTGAAGGGACAGGGGCTGGAACGACCCAGTACTTC. V gene TRBV2 combines with J gene TRBJ2-5, with TRBD1 matching 9 bases. The CDR3 loop spans 15 amino acids. Germline lookup yields CDR1 SNHLY and CDR2 FYNNEI. Trimming cost V 1 base and J 7 bases; bases outside gene matches: 7.

The rearrangement uses TRBV5-3 and TRBJ2-7; no firm D call. TRBV5-3 is annotated as an ORF whose role is uncertain. The germline V and J ends were trimmed by 3 bases and 2 bases, with 21 bases remaining between them. This CDR3 is 17 amino acids long. The CDR3 DNA sequence: TGTGCCAGAAGCTCGAGCTCCGCTTTTTCGAGGACCTACGAGCAGTACTTC. It translates to CARSSSSAFSRTYEQYF.